This T cell receptor (beta chain) originates from a study of OX40 agonist ivuxolimab in advanced cancers. Looking at the study overall: Patients were dosed intravenously with ivuxolimab at 0.01 to 10 mg/kg every 2 weeks. Findings and caveats of the study: CD8+ T cells (on average) carried more expanded clones than CD4+ T cells.

Peripheral blood came from all dose cohorts at three timepoints. A note on this clone: Its antigen is not known.

Sequencing was performed with immunoSEQ multiplex PCR; in TCRdb, only in-frame clones are kept and a portion is missing. The sample lists about 53,000 clones, almost 85% occurring once. Germline CDR1 LNHDA, CDR2 SQIVND (reference sequence). Trimming took off 4 bases at V and 5 bases at J, with 14 bases between the two ends. This CDR3 is built from 14 residues. The specimen comprised CD4+ or CD8+ T cells sorted from blood, sampled in a trial of the OX40 agonist ivuxolimab. The sequence was obtained from an adult with an advanced solid tumor such as melanoma, head and neck, liver or kidney cancer. This sequence joins TRBV19 and TRBJ1-2; the D gene is possibly TRBD1 (5 bases). The chain's CDR3 is CASSSGGKGYGYTF. CDR3 nucleotides: TGTGCCAGTAGTAGTGGGGGGAAGGGGTATGGCTACACCTTC.